These 17 T cell receptor beta chains came from one sample sequenced in a study of regulatory T cells in long-lasting Graves disease. Stated time point: newly diagnosed GD, antithyroid drugs for less than 3 months. Extracted PBMC RNA gave rise to the TCR library. According to the study, TCR beta libraries were built with iRepertoire HTBI primers and CDR3-region Arm-PCR. TCRdb passed the multiplex PCR reads through MiXCR, listing each CDR3 protein once. The sample holds roughly 420,000 distinct CDR3 sequences, around 15% seen once. These same data were also listed under a study on T cells in Graves' hyperthyroidism and ophthalmopathy.

Source: peripheral blood mononuclear cells (PBMCs), taken at new diagnosis, from a patient treated with antithyroid drugs. Receptors were obtained from a woman aged 18-29 years with Graves disease.

This clonotype appeared many times. The chain carries TRBV7-2 and TRBJ2-7; possible D gene TRBD1, 6 bases. The CDR3 extends over 15 amino acids. CDR1 is SGHTA, CDR2 FQGNSA, per germline. Between the trimmed V and J ends, which lost 0 bases and 3 bases, there was a span of 12 bases. The CDR3 reads CASSLAGQLYYEQYF. The CDR3 nucleotides read TGTGCCAGCAGCTTAGCAGGACAGCTATACTACGAGCAGTACTTC.

With regard to this clonotype: The conserved phenylalanine or tryptophan normally closing the CDR3 is absent here, so this likely arose from a read error. V usage is TRBV20-1 and J usage is TRBJ1-6, with 10 bases matching TRBD1. The CDR3 extends over 15 amino acids. The germline gives CDR1 DFQATT, CDR2 SNEGSKA (reference sequence). Trimming at V came to 6 bases and at J to 9 bases, leaving 11 bases not matched to a gene. The CDR3 bases are TGCAGTGCGAAGAGACAGGGGGCGCAGATTTCACCCCTCCACTTG. Its translation is CSAKRQGAQISPLHL.

Ten or more counts support this clonotype. The rearrangement uses TRBV6-2 or TRBV6-3 and TRBJ2-7, with D unclear. The CDR3 contains 14 residues. Germline CDR1 and CDR2: MNHEY and SVGEGT. V lost 5 bases and J 7 bases, leaving 18 bases between the germline ends. CDR3 protein: CASSEDQLPREQYF. Written as DNA, the CDR3 is TGTGCCAGCAGTGAAGATCAGTTGCCTAGAGAGCAGTACTTC.

The sample holds many counts of this clonotype. The rearrangement uses TRBV7-9 and TRBJ2-5, with a weak D call TRBD2 (6 bases). This CDR3 spans 15 amino acids. The V gene's germline CDR1 is SEHNR and CDR2 FQNEAQ (reference sequence). Trimming pared 5 bases from V and 2 bases from J, leaving 15 bases between. This CDR3 is CASSIEGGGQETQYF. For the CDR3, the DNA is TGTGCCAGCAGCATAGAGGGAGGAGGACAAGAGACCCAGTACTTC. The full variable domain, its missing parts supplied by reference TRBV7-9 and TRBJ2-5, is DTGVSQNPRHKITKRGQNVTFRCDPISEHNRLYWYRQTLGQGPEFLTYFQNEAQLEKSRLLSDRFSAERPKGSFSTLEIQRTEQGDSAMYLCASSIEGGGQETQYFGPGTRLLVL.

This clonotype was seen repeatedly, ten times or more. The V and J genes are TRBV20-1 and TRBJ1-2, with D perhaps TRBD1 (5 bases). The V end lost 5 bases, the J end lost 4 bases, and 14 bases lay between the germline ends. This CDR3 spans 13 amino acids. Germline lookup yields CDR1 DFQATT and CDR2 SNEGSKA (reference sequence). The CDR3 protein is CSAFGQGGYGYTF. CDR3 DNA: TGCAGTGCTTTCGGGCAGGGAGGCTATGGCTACACCTTC.

This clonotype was detected many times. J is TRBJ2-7 and V is TRBV15, with D possibly matching TRBD2 (5 bases). Trimming shortened V by 0 bases and J by 7 bases, and 25 bases separated the two germline ends. The CDR3 is 18 amino acids. Germline-derived CDR1 and CDR2 are LNHNV and YYDKDF (reference sequence). CDR3 sequence: CATSRERDRPGKVAEQYF. CDR3 nucleotide sequence: TGTGCCACCAGCAGAGAACGCGATAGGCCCGGGAAGGTAGCGGAGCAGTACTTC.

V and J are TRBV6-1 and TRBJ2-4; maybe TRBD1 (6 bases). Trimming took off 7 bases at V and 12 bases at J, with 16 bases between the two ends. This CDR3 region has 12 residues. CDR1 is MNHNS and CDR2 is SASEGT in the germline V gene. CDR3 sequence reads: CASNLPGQPQYF. CDR3 nucleotides: TGTGCCAGCAACCTCCCCGGACAGCCTCAGTACTTC.

The chain has TRBV20-1 and TRBJ2-2; TRBD2 is a possible D gene (6 bases). Germline CDR1 is DFQATT and CDR2 is SNEGSKA (reference sequence). The CDR3 consists of 15 residues. V dropped 3 bases and J dropped 2 bases, with 13 bases sitting between them. The CDR3 sequence: CSASQVGGNTGELFF. The CDR3 coding sequence is TGCAGTGCTAGTCAGGTGGGAGGTAACACCGGGGAGCTGTTTTTT.

This clonotype was seen at least ten times. The chain has TRBV20-1 and TRBJ2-7; maybe TRBD2 (6 bases). V lost 4 bases and J 2 bases, leaving 18 bases between the germline ends. The CDR3 runs 15 residues. Germline assignment: CDR1 DFQATT and CDR2 SNEGSKA (reference sequence). As DNA, the CDR3 is TGCAGTGCTACCCCCTCTGGCGGGGCGACCTACGAGCAGTACTTC. Translating gives CSATPSGGATYEQYF.

This clonotype has only a few counts. A clone one base away is much larger, so this may be a read error. V is TRBV28 and J is TRBJ2-4; a weak D match, TRBD2 (5 bases). This CDR3 is 12 amino acids long. Germline V lookup: CDR1 MDHEN, CDR2 SYDVKM. DNA for the CDR3: TGTACCACCAGACCCGGGGTAAACATTCAGTACTTC. It translates to CTTRPGVNIQYF.

Remarks on this clonotype: A single base separates this from a much larger clone, so it may be a read error. The chain links TRBV6-4 to TRBJ2-3; D is ambiguous. The V end lost 7 bases, the J end lost 2 bases, and 13 bases lay between the germline ends. The CDR3 length is 14 residues. Per the germline V gene, CDR1 is MRHNA and CDR2 is SNTAGT. Here the CDR3 DNA reads TGTGCCAGCAAATGGAATCAGCTCACAGATACGCAGTATTTT. It is translated as CASKWNQLTDTQYF.

This clonotype was recorded at least ten times. This chain links TRBV27 with TRBJ1-3; a possible D gene is TRBD1 (6 bases). This CDR3 is 16 amino acids long. The germline V gene encodes CDR1 MNHEY and CDR2 SMNVEV (reference sequence). Trimming removed 3 bases at V and 0 bases at J, with 12 bases between. CDR3 sequence: CASSLNRVSSGNTIYF. As DNA, the CDR3 is TGTGCCAGCAGTTTGAACAGGGTTAGCTCTGGAAACACCATATATTTT.

V usage is TRBV6-1 and J usage is TRBJ2-1; D possibly uses TRBD1 or TRBD2 (6 bases each). Germline V gene lookup returns CDR1 MNHNS and CDR2 SASEGT. This CDR3 has 15 residues. V dropped 5 bases and J dropped 3 bases, with 14 bases sitting between them. CDR3 in amino acids: CASSILGGGYNEQFF. The CDR3 DNA follows: TGTGCCAGCAGTATTCTAGGGGGAGGCTACAATGAGCAGTTCTTC.

This clonotype was seen only a few times. CDR3 protein: CASSVISGTGANVLTF. CDR3 coding DNA: TGTGCCAGCAGCGTAATATCCGGGACTGGGGCCAACGTCCTGACTTTC. The V gene is TRBV9, the J gene TRBJ2-6; possibly TRBD2 for D (5 bases). The V end was cut by 1 base, the J end by 2 bases, with 10 bases between. This CDR3 has 16 amino acids. The germline V gene encodes CDR1 SGDLS and CDR2 YYNGEE. Complete variable domain (other parts from reference TRBV9 and TRBJ2-6): DSGVTQTPKHLITATGQRVTLRCSPRSGDLSVYWYQQSLDQGLQFLIQYYNGEERAKGNILERFSAQQFPDLHSELNLSSLELGDSALYFCASSVISGTGANVLTFGAGSRLTVL.

This clonotype was found a few times. The V call is TRBV3-1, the J call TRBJ2-1; no clear D. V lost 0 bases and J lost 10, with 4 bases in between. The CDR3 loop spans 11 amino acids. Germline V gene lookup returns CDR1 LGHDT and CDR2 YNNKEL (reference sequence). CDR3 bases: TGTGCCAGCAGCCAAGAGATAGAGCAGTTCTTC. This gives the protein CASSQEIEQFF.

The V gene is TRBV5-1, the J gene TRBJ2-5; D may match TRBD1 or TRBD2 (5 bases each). The germline V gene has CDR1 SGHRS and CDR2 YFSETQ. V was cut by 7 bases and J by 7 bases, with 17 bases left in between. This CDR3 contains 13 residues. The CDR3 DNA reads TGCGCCAGCGGCCCCGGGGCCCGGGGGACCCAGTACTTC. Encoded protein: CASGPGARGTQYF.

This clonotype was seen only a few times. The rearrangement uses TRBV4-1 and TRBJ2-1; 9 bases are shared with TRBD2. Germline CDR1 MGHRA, CDR2 YSYEKL. This CDR3 spans 16 amino acids. V lost 2 bases, J lost 0 bases, and 2 bases stayed unmatched. The CDR3, as DNA: TGCGCCAGCAGCCAACTTAGCGGGAGCTCCTACAATGAGCAGTTCTTC. Its translation is CASSQLSGSSYNEQFF.